A selection of T cell receptor beta chains follows, all from one sample in a study of a mutant IDH1 vaccine in newly diagnosed glioma. Measured with immunoSEQ multiplex PCR; TCRdb has only the in-frame clones, and not every one. The table shows more than 50,000 clones, with around three fifths occurring only once. Their cognate antigens are unknown. Sequencing used peripheral blood mononuclear cells (PBMCs), obtained from a glioma patient whose treatment included an IDH1 peptide vaccine. The receptors stem from a man aged 35-49 years with glioma. Some clones in this sample may be carry-over from other donors' samples. Both conserved end residues are part of each CDR3. The D gene is left open where the match is weak. Not all rows give a size; the values are once, few, many and, for expanded clones, a class.

v_gene	d_gene	abundance	j_gene	CDR3nt	CDR3aa
TRBV6-5	TRBD2	NA	TRBJ2-1	TGTGCCAGCAGTTACTTGGTGGGAGCGGGGTCCAATGAGCAGTTCTTC	CASSYLVGAGSNEQFF
TRBV5-4	TRBD2	NA	TRBJ2-1	TGTGCCAGCAACCCGGGACTAGCGGGAGTCAGTGAGCAGTTCTTC	CASNPGLAGVSEQFF
TRBV4-1	TRBD1	NA	TRBJ2-1	TGCGCCAGCAGCCAAGACGGACAGGGGAACGAGCAGTTCTTC	CASSQDGQGNEQFF
TRBV5-1	TRBD2	NA	TRBJ2-7	TGCGCCAGCAGCCCCAGCGGGGGGGCCTTGGGGCAGTACTTC	CASSPSGGALGQYF
TRBV2	NA	NA	TRBJ2-2	TGTGCCAGCAGTGCCCTAGAAATAGGCGCCGGGGAGCTGTTTTTT	CASSALEIGAGELFF
TRBV5-6	TRBD2	few	TRBJ2-3	TGTGCCAGCAGCTTACTAGCGGGGGGGTACACAGATACGCAGTATTTT	CASSLLAGGYTDTQYF
TRBV7-9	NA	NA	TRBJ1-2	TGTGCCAGCAGCTTAGCTATGGACCGTGGCTACACCTTC	CASSLAMDRGYTF
TRBV30	NA	NA	TRBJ1-5	TGTGCCTGGAGTGTACAGCGCAATCAGCCCCAGCATTTT	CAWSVQRNQPQHF
TRBV4-1	NA	NA	TRBJ2-7	TGCGCCAGCAGCCATCAAGCAGGGGACTCCTACGAGCAGTACTTC	CASSHQAGDSYEQYF
TRBV14	NA	NA	TRBJ2-1	TGTGCCAGCAGCCTCAACAATGAGCAGTTCTTC	CASSLNNEQFF
TRBV2	NA	NA	TRBJ2-3	TGTGCCAGCACCTCAGGACGGACGGGTACGCAGTATTTT	CASTSGRTGTQYF
TRBV5-1	NA	few	TRBJ2-1	TGCGCCAGCAGCTTGGGTCAGCCCTACAATGAGCAGTTCTTC	CASSLGQPYNEQFF
TRBV6-5	TRBD1	NA	TRBJ1-5	TGTGCCAGCAGCCCGGGACAGGGGGTTTCACAGCCCCAGCATTTT	CASSPGQGVSQPQHF
TRBV6-5	NA	NA	TRBJ1-6	TGTGCCAGCAGTACGTTAGGGGTAAATTCACCCCTCCACTTT	CASSTLGVNSPLHF
TRBV5-6	NA	NA	TRBJ1-1	TGTGCCAGCAGCTTCCTCGACAGCTCGAACACTGAAGCTTTCTTT	CASSFLDSSNTEAFF
TRBV5-7	NA	NA	TRBJ1-1	TGTGCCAGCAGCTCCGGGACCACTGAAGCTTTCTTT	CASSSGTTEAFF
TRBV9	TRBD1	NA	TRBJ1-1	TGTGCCAGCAGCCCGATCGACAGGGGGCTGGGAGGTACTGAAGCTTTCTTT	CASSPIDRGLGGTEAFF
TRBV18	NA	NA	TRBJ1-2	TGTGCCAGCTCACCCTACCCAGGAGCTAACTATGGCTACACCTTC	CASSPYPGANYGYTF
TRBV5-1	NA	NA	TRBJ2-5	TGCGCCAGCAGCCCACAGGGGGAGGGGGAGACCCAGTACTTC	CASSPQGEGETQYF
TRBV7-6	NA	NA	TRBJ2-5	TGTGCCAGCAGCCCCCTTTTTAGCGACGAGACCCAGTACTTC	CASSPLFSDETQYF
TRBV18	TRBD2	NA	TRBJ2-7	TGTGCCAGCTCACCGGGACTAGCGGGGCTCTTTGAGCAGTACTTC	CASSPGLAGLFEQYF
TRBV30	NA	once	TRBJ1-3	TGTGCCTGGAGCAATGGAAACACCATATATTTT	CAWSNGNTIYF
TRBV2	NA	NA	TRBJ2-4	TGTGCCAGCAGTCCGACGGCGAACATTCAGTACTTC	CASSPTANIQYF
TRBV7-7	NA	NA	TRBJ2-5	TGTGCCAGCTCGAGGGGAGGGGGCCAAAGCGAGACCCAGTACTTC	CASSRGGGQSETQYF
TRBV5-4	NA	NA	TRBJ2-3	TGTGCCAGCAGCACGGGGGCGGATACGCAGTATTTT	CASSTGADTQYF
TRBV7-2	TRBD1	many	TRBJ1-2	TGTGCCAGCAGCTTCTCGGGACAGGGGGCGAATGGCTACACCTTC	CASSFSGQGANGYTF
TRBV5-1	TRBD1	NA	TRBJ2-1	TGCGCCAGCAGCTTAGGGGGGACAGGGGGCGATGAGCAGTTCTTC	CASSLGGTGGDEQFF
TRBV18	NA	few	TRBJ1-1	TGTGCCAGCTCACCTCTCGCGGACACACCGCACACTGAAGCTTTCTTT	CASSPLADTPHTEAFF
TRBV28	NA	NA	TRBJ1-2	TGTGCCAGCAGTTTCCCCCCCGGGGGGTCTAACTATGGCTACACCTTC	CASSFPPGGSNYGYTF
TRBV5-1	TRBD1	NA	TRBJ2-3	TGCGCCAGCAGAGGCCTCCCGGGACAGGGGGCCACAGATACGCAGTATTTT	CASRGLPGQGATDTQYF
TRBV19	NA	NA	TRBJ1-2	TGTGCCAGTAGTACAGCGACAGGAGGCTGGGGGAATGGCTACACCTTC	CASSTATGGWGNGYTF
TRBV5-1	NA	NA	TRBJ2-3	TGCGCCAGCAGCTTGGCGTTAGCTTGGGATACGCAGTATTTT	CASSLALAWDTQYF
TRBV2	NA	NA	TRBJ2-7	TGTGCCAGCGGGGCCTACGAGCAGTACTTC	CASGAYEQYF
TRBV7-9	NA	few	TRBJ2-1	TGTGCCAGCAGCTTACCCTTGCGCGGGCAGGTTTACAATGAGCAGTTCTTC	CASSLPLRGQVYNEQFF
TRBV7-9	NA	NA	TRBJ2-2	TGTGCCAGCAGCTTTTCAGGGGCCGGCGGGGAGCTGTTTTTT	CASSFSGAGGELFF
TRBV30	NA	few	TRBJ2-6	TGTGCCTGCCCCCAACCCTCTGGGGCCAACGTCCTGACTTTC	CACPQPSGANVLTF
TRBV5-4	NA	NA	TRBJ2-3	TGTGCCAGCAGCTTGGACTTTAGCACAGATACGCAGTATTTT	CASSLDFSTDTQYF
TRBV6-1	TRBD1	NA	TRBJ1-5	TGTGCCAGCAGTGTCCAGGGGGGGCAGCCCCAGCATTTT	CASSVQGGQPQHF
TRBV2	NA	NA	TRBJ1-5	TGTGCCAGCAGTGAAGGTCAGGGATATCAGCCCCAGCATTTT	CASSEGQGYQPQHF
TRBV19	NA	NA	TRBJ2-7	TGTGCCAGTAGACGAGCCCCGGGACTCGGGTCCTACGAGCAGTACTTC	CASRRAPGLGSYEQYF
TRBV2	NA	NA	TRBJ1-2	TGTGCCAGCATGGGGAGAGGGAAGAGCACCTTC	CASMGRGKSTF
TRBV9	TRBD1	NA	TRBJ1-2	TGTGCCAGCAGCGTGTCCGGGACAGGAAACTATGGCTACACCTTC	CASSVSGTGNYGYTF
TRBV2	NA	few	TRBJ2-6	TGTGCCAGCAGGGAATTTAGCTCTGGGGCCAACGTCCTGACTTTC	CASREFSSGANVLTF
TRBV2	NA	NA	TRBJ2-4	TGTGCCAGCAGTACAACGACCTTAGCCAAAAACATTCAGTACTTC	CASSTTTLAKNIQYF
TRBV5-1	NA	NA	TRBJ2-3	TGCGCCAGCAGCTTGGGACTAGAAGGGGCGCAGTATTTT	CASSLGLEGAQYF
TRBV6-6	TRBD1	NA	TRBJ1-3	TGTGCCAGCAGTGACAGGGGGGGTGGAAACACCATATATTTT	CASSDRGGGNTIYF
TRBV19	NA	once	TRBJ1-5	TGTGCCAGTAAGATCGAGGACAGACTACTCAATCAGCCCCAGCATTTT	CASKIEDRLLNQPQHF
TRBV19	TRBD2	NA	TRBJ2-5	TGTGCCAGTAGTATGAAGCGGGGGGTGGTTGAGACCCAGTACTTC	CASSMKRGVVETQYF
TRBV2	TRBD1	NA	TRBJ1-5	TGTGCCGCCGGGGCTACAGGGGTCCGACAGCAGCCCCAGCATTTT	CAAGATGVRQQPQHF
TRBV5-4	NA	NA	TRBJ1-1	TGTGCCAGCAGCTTGGCGTTTTCGAACACTGAAGCTTTCTTT	CASSLAFSNTEAFF